Reported below is one T cell receptor beta chain. The antigen is undetermined. The CDR3 spans 16 residues. With V trimmed by 5 bases and J by 2 bases, 8 bases remained unmatched. Germline V CDR1 and CDR2: MNHNY, SVGAGI (reference sequence). This sample stems from a study of OX40 agonist ivuxolimab in advanced cancers. Study as a whole: Patients' therapy was ivuxolimab, an antibody that acts as an agonist of OX40 (CD134). Patients with hepatocellular carcinoma, melanoma, renal cell or head and neck cancer made up the dose-escalation patients. People who had prior anti-PD-1, anti-PD-L1 or anti-CTLA-4 therapy could take part, and roughly 40% had some.

The table came from immunoSEQ multiplex PCR; TCRdb's copy has only in-frame clones and leaves some out. The sample has about 100,000 clones; 94% are singletons. Study results and limitations: On average, CD8+ T cells showed a greater number of expanded clones than CD4+.

This TCR was sampled from an adult with an advanced solid tumor such as melanoma, head and neck, liver or kidney cancer. The V and J genes are TRBV6-6 and TRBJ2-2, with 7 bases matching TRBD1. Sequenced material: CD4+ or CD8+ T cells sorted from blood, taken in a trial of the OX40 agonist ivuxolimab. CDR3 sequence (DNA): TGTGCCAGCAGTACCATAGACAGGGTCAACACCGGGGAGCTGTTTTTT. This codes for CASSTIDRVNTGELFF.